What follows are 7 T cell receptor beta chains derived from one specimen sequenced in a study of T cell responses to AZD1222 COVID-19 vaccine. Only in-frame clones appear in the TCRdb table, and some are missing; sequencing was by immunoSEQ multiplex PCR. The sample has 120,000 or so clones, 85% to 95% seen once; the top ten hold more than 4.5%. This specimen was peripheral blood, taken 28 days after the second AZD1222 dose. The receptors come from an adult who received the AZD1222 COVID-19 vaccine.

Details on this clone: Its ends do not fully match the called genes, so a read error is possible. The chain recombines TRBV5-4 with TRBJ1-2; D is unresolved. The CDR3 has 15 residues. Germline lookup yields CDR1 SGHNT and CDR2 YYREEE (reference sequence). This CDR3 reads CVSSLLGSGYHGYTF. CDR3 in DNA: TGTGTCAGCAGCTTGCTGGGTTCGGGGTATCACGGCTACACCTTC. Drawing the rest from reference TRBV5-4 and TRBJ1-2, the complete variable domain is ETGVTQSPTHLIKTRGQQVTLRCSSQSGHNTVSWYQQALGQGPQFIFQYYREEENGRGNFPPRFSGLQFPNYSSELNVNALELDDSALYLCVSSLLGSGYHGYTFGSGTRLTVV.

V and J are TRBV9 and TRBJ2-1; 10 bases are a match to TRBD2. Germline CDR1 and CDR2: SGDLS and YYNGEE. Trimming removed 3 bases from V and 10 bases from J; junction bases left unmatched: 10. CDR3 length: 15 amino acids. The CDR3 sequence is CASSAGTSVGGEQFF. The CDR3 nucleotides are TGTGCCAGCAGCGCCGGGACTAGCGTAGGGGGGGAGCAGTTCTTC.

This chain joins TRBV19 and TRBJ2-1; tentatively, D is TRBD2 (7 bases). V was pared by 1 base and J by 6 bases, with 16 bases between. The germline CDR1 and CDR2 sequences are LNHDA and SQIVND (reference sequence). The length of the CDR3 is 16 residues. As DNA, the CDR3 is TGTGCCAGTAGTATAGCGGGGGGCCAGGGAGCCAATGAGCAGTTCTTC. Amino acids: CASSIAGGQGANEQFF.

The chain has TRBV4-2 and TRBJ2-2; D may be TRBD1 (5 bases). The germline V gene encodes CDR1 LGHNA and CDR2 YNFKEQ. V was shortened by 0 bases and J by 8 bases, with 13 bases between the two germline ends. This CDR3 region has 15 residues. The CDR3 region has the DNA TGTGCCAGCAGCCAAGACGGCTTAAGGGGAGGGGAGCTGTTTTTT. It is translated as CASSQDGLRGGELFF.

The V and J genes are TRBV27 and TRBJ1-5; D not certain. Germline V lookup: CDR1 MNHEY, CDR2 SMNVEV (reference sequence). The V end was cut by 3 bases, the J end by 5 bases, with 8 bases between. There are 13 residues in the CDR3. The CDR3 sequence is CASSLSWDQPQHF. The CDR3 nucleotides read TGTGCCAGCAGTTTGTCGTGGGATCAGCCCCAGCATTTT.

DNA of the CDR3: TGTGCCAGCACCAACTCTAACAGACCCCCCTACGAGCAGTACTTC. Translation: CASTNSNRPPYEQYF. This chain links TRBV6-6 with TRBJ2-7; D is uncertain. This CDR3 region has 15 residues. The V gene lost 7 bases and the J gene lost 2 bases, with 18 bases spanning the gap. Germline lookup yields CDR1 MNHNY and CDR2 SVGAGI (reference sequence).

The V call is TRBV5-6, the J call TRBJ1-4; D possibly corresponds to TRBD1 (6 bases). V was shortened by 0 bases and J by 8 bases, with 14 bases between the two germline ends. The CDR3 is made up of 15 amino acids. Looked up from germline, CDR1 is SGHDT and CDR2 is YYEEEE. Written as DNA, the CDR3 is TGTGCCAGCAGCTTGGTGGAGACAGGTGGCGAAAAACTGTTTTTT. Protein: CASSLVETGGEKLFF.